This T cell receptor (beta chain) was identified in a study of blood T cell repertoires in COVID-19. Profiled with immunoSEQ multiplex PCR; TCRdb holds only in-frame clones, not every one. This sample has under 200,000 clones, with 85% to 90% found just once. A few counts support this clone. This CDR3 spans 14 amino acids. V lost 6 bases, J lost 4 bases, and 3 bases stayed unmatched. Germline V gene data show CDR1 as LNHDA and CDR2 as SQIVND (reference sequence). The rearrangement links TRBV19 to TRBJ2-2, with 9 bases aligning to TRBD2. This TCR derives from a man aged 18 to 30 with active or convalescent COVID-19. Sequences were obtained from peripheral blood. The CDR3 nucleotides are TGTGCCAGTAGGACTAGCGGATTCACCGGGGAGCTGTTTTTT. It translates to CASRTSGFTGELFF.